This T cell receptor beta chain was recovered during a study of OX40 agonist ivuxolimab in advanced cancers. Study information: Dose-escalation patients suffered from hepatocellular carcinoma, melanoma, renal cell or head and neck cancer. Partial responses occurred in three patients (one hepatocellular carcinoma, two cutaneous melanoma).

A history of autoimmune disease or systemic immunosuppression excluded patients. This CDR3 has 14 residues. With 3 bases removed from V and 1 base from J, the gap between germline ends came to 9 bases. Germline loops: CDR1 SGHNT, CDR2 YENEEA. This table comes from immunoSEQ multiplex PCR, and its TCRdb copy is limited to in-frame clones, with some not included. The sample lists 15,000 to 20,000 clones, around 80% occurring once. V gene TRBV11-3 combines with J gene TRBJ1-1; unclear D gene. The clonotype was recovered from an adult with an advanced solid tumor such as melanoma, head and neck, liver or kidney cancer. Material: CD4+ or CD8+ T cells sorted from blood, obtained in a trial of the OX40 agonist ivuxolimab. The CDR3 here is CASSLGRGNTEAFF. The CDR3 DNA reads TGTGCCAGCAGCTTGGGCCGGGGGAACACTGAAGCTTTCTTT.